This TCR beta chain was identified during a study of control samples from healthy donors and cancer patients (dated by TCRdb to the early 2020s). CDR1 is given as MNHEY and CDR2 as SVGEGT, both from the germline V gene. The CDR3 runs 12 residues from the cysteine to the phenylalanine. Solely the CDR3 DNA is kept, with 36 bases framed from the first base. V drops 6 bases and J drops 9 bases, leaving 15 bases in between. Libraries were prepared through the immunoSEQ multiplex PCR assay. TCRdb mirrors the immuneACCESS table, restricted to in-frame sequences. Some clones are absent from its copies; in checked studies, under half trace to an unresolved V gene, and the reason for the others is unknown. The sample contains some 120,000 clones, about 95% of them found a single time. The biggest ten clones account for 3.6% of the sample. A word on this clone: Its antigen is currently not known. No quality values exist for individual bases; no much larger clone is one base distant.

This clonotype was sampled from a man aged 25 to 40 in good health. Sequences were obtained from blood. This sequence uses TRBV6-2 or TRBV6-3 and TRBJ2-7; no D gene can be assigned with confidence. The bases are TGTGCCAGCAGCCCGAGGTCCGCCATGCAGTACTTC. It translates as CASSPRSAMQYF.